This is a list of T cell receptor beta chains from one sample in a study of blood T cell repertoires in COVID-19. The protocol was immunoSEQ multiplex PCR, while the TCRdb copy is restricted to in-frame clones and leaves out a portion. The table has 150,000 to 200,000 clones, about four fifths seen once; the top ten hold about 3.3%. Material for sequencing was PBMCs or T cells enriched from blood (not recorded which). Receptors originate from a woman aged 30 to 39 who had been exposed to COVID-19. Each CDR3 is given with its conserved first and last residue. The D gene is left open where the match is weak. Part of the rows lack a size; the others show once, few, many or a class for expanded clones.

J gene	D gene	V gene	CDR3 length	clone size	CDR3 protein	CDR3 DNA
TRBJ1-5	-	TRBV19	16	-	CASSYRELRGNQPQHF	TGTGCCAGTAGTTACAGGGAACTCAGGGGCAATCAGCCCCAGCATTTT
TRBJ2-1	TRBD1	TRBV7-9	16	-	CASSARTGFISNEQFF	TGTGCCAGCAGCGCCCGGACAGGGTTTATCTCCAATGAGCAGTTCTTC
TRBJ2-1	TRBD2	TRBV10-1	16	-	CASSSGTSGGPNEQFF	TGCGCCAGCAGTTCCGGGACTAGCGGGGGGCCCAATGAGCAGTTCTTC
TRBJ2-3	-	TRBV18	12	-	CASSPSRDTQYF	TGTGCCAGCTCACCCTCCCGAGATACGCAGTATTTT
TRBJ2-5	-	TRBV7-2	13	-	CASSSGPVGAQYF	TGTGCCAGCAGCTCCGGCCCCGTGGGAGCCCAGTACTTC
TRBJ2-1	TRBD1	TRBV5-1	14	-	CASNEGANEGEQFF	TGCGCCAGCAATGAGGGGGCCAACGAGGGTGAGCAGTTCTTC
TRBJ2-3	-	TRBV4-3	14	-	CASSQAYIADTQYF	TGCGCCAGCAGCCAGGCGTACATAGCGGATACGCAGTATTTT
TRBJ2-5	TRBD1	TRBV6-5	14	-	CATTTGQGLETQYF	TGTGCCACCACAACCGGACAGGGGCTGGAGACCCAGTACTTC
TRBJ2-7	-	TRBV29-1	12	-	CSVGRNSYEQYF	TGCAGCGTTGGTCGAAACTCATACGAGCAGTACTTC
TRBJ2-1	TRBD1	TRBV24-1	14	-	CATSHRGHNNEQFF	TGTGCCACCAGTCACAGGGGGCACAACAATGAGCAGTTCTTC
TRBJ2-2	-	TRBV11-3	13	-	CASSSSVPGELFF	TGTGCCAGCAGCTCCTCCGTCCCCGGGGAGCTGTTTTTT
TRBJ1-5	TRBD1	TRBV10-3	16	-	CAISGTGGSQGQPQHF	TGTGCCATCAGTGGGACAGGGGGCTCACAAGGGCAGCCCCAGCATTTT
TRBJ1-1	TRBD1	TRBV7-9	15	-	CASSPRTGDGTEAFF	TGTGCCAGCAGCCCAAGGACAGGGGATGGGACTGAAGCTTTCTTT
TRBJ2-7	-	TRBV27	13	-	CASSSQVGYEQYF	TGTGCCAGCAGTTCACAGGTGGGATACGAGCAGTACTTC
TRBJ2-7	-	TRBV6-5	14	-	CASTHLSTGYEQYF	TGTGCCAGCACCCATTTATCGACGGGATACGAGCAGTACTTC
TRBJ1-5	-	TRBV19	14	-	CASSQAGYNQPQHF	TGTGCCAGTAGTCAGGCAGGCTACAATCAGCCCCAGCATTTT
TRBJ2-1	TRBD1	TRBV24-1	16	-	CATSDPRTGGEDEQFF	TGTGCCACCAGTGATCCACGGACAGGGGGGGAAGATGAGCAGTTCTTC
TRBJ1-1	-	TRBV30	14	once	CAWSLSMGGTEAFF	TGTGCCTGGAGTCTTTCTATGGGGGGAACTGAAGCTTTCTTT
TRBJ1-5	-	TRBV7-9	14	-	CASSLNGQNQPQHF	TGTGCCAGCAGCTTAAACGGACAAAATCAGCCCCAGCATTTT
TRBJ1-3	-	TRBV4-3	18	once	CASSQVAGPGGAGNTIYF	TGCGCCAGCAGCCAAGTAGCAGGCCCCGGGGGAGCTGGAAACACCATATATTTT
TRBJ1-2	TRBD1	TRBV6-1	17	-	CASSVEAGGLANYGYTF	TGTGCCAGCAGTGTGGAAGCAGGGGGCTTAGCTAACTATGGCTACACCTTC
TRBJ2-1	-	TRBV5-1	13	once	CASSLDGWREQFF	TGCGCCAGCAGCTTGGACGGTTGGCGGGAGCAGTTCTTC
TRBJ1-2	-	TRBV2	14	-	CASSEALLGYGYTF	TGTGCCAGCAGTGAAGCGCTTCTCGGGTATGGCTACACCTTC
TRBJ1-6	TRBD1	TRBV5-1	16	few	CASSAGLGQGNSPLHF	TGCGCCAGCAGCGCAGGATTAGGACAGGGTAATTCACCCCTCCACTTT
TRBJ1-1	TRBD1	TRBV4-1	16	-	CASSQPNRGRNTEAFF	TGCGCCAGCAGCCAACCAAACAGGGGCCGTAACACTGAAGCTTTCTTT
TRBJ1-5	-	TRBV4-1	14	-	CASSQDRGSQPQHF	TGCGCCAGCAGCCAAGATCGGGGGAGTCAGCCCCAGCATTTT
TRBJ1-1	TRBD1	TRBV5-1	16	-	CASSLGQGFRDTEAFF	TGCGCCAGCAGCTTGGGACAGGGGTTTCGGGACACTGAAGCTTTCTTT
TRBJ2-3	-	TRBV10-2	16	once	CASSESRGGPTDTQYF	TGCGCCAGCAGTGAGTCGAGGGGGGGCCCCACAGATACGCAGTATTTT
TRBJ2-1	TRBD1	TRBV6-5	13	-	CASGPGGQLEQFF	TGTGCCAGCGGACCAGGGGGCCAGCTGGAGCAGTTCTTC
TRBJ2-1	TRBD2	TRBV27	17	-	CASSSGLAGGLHNEQFF	TGTGCCAGCAGTTCCGGACTAGCGGGGGGGCTCCACAATGAGCAGTTCTTC
TRBJ1-1	-	TRBV6-2/TRBV6-3	12	few	CASSPTNTEAFF	TGTGCCAGCAGTCCCACAAACACTGAAGCTTTCTTT
TRBJ1-3	TRBD1	TRBV7-8	14	-	CASSLGQGVNTIYF	TGTGCCAGCAGCTTAGGACAGGGGGTCAACACCATATATTTT
TRBJ2-3	-	TRBV5-6	15	-	CASSLFRENTDTQYF	TGTGCCAGCAGCTTGTTTAGAGAAAACACAGATACGCAGTATTTT
TRBJ2-5	TRBD1	TRBV15	16	-	CATSRDRTGGGETQYF	TGTGCCACCAGCAGAGATAGGACAGGGGGCGGCGAGACCCAGTACTTC
TRBJ2-1	-	TRBV3-1/TRBV3-2	15	-	CASSQAQGSWVEQFF	TGTGCCAGCAGCCAAGCCCAGGGGAGTTGGGTTGAGCAGTTCTTC
TRBJ2-5	TRBD1	TRBV4-3	16	once	CASSQDAGTGGETQYF	TGCGCCAGCAGCCAAGATGCCGGGACAGGGGGAGAGACCCAGTACTTC
TRBJ1-4	-	TRBV18	14	-	CASSAAATNEKLFF	TGTGCCAGCTCCGCAGCGGCAACTAATGAAAAACTGTTTTTT
TRBJ1-1	-	TRBV10-2	18	-	CASSEGIGAGFMNTEAFF	TGCGCCAGCAGTGAGGGGATTGGGGCAGGGTTCATGAACACTGAAGCTTTCTTT
TRBJ2-3	-	TRBV2	14	-	CASSEARATDTQYF	TGTGCCAGCAGTGAAGCGCGGGCCACAGATACGCAGTATTTT
TRBJ1-2	-	TRBV4-1	14	few	CASSQAGGAYGYTF	TGCGCCAGCAGCCAAGCGGGGGGGGCGTATGGCTACACCTTC
TRBJ1-2	TRBD1	TRBV27	14	once	CASVGTGAFNGYTF	TGTGCCAGCGTTGGGACAGGGGCCTTCAATGGCTACACCTTC
TRBJ1-6	-	TRBV5-1	15	-	CASSPSRGGNSPLHF	TGCGCCAGCAGCCCCTCTCGGGGGGGGAATTCACCCCTCCACTTT
TRBJ2-1	TRBD2	TRBV4-1	17	-	CASSQPTSGGPYNEQFF	TGCGCCAGCAGCCAGCCTACTAGCGGGGGCCCCTACAATGAGCAGTTCTTC
TRBJ1-4	-	TRBV29-1	13	few	CSVRRGQSEKLFF	TGCAGCGTTCGTAGGGGCCAAAGTGAAAAACTGTTTTTT
TRBJ2-2	-	TRBV6-5	12	-	CASSLRAGELFF	TGTGCCAGCAGCCTCAGGGCCGGGGAGCTGTTTTTT
TRBJ1-1	TRBD1	TRBV18	15	-	CASSRSGQGNTEAFF	TGTGCCAGCTCACGATCAGGACAGGGGAACACTGAAGCTTTCTTT
TRBJ2-3	TRBD2	TRBV5-1	14	-	CASSERGGADTQYF	TGCGCCAGCAGTGAGCGGGGGGGCGCAGATACGCAGTATTTT
TRBJ1-1	-	TRBV19	14	-	CASSIGGGGTEAFF	TGTGCCAGTAGTATCGGAGGGGGGGGAACTGAAGCTTTCTTT